This TCR beta chain originates from a study of blood T cells in healthy people across ages. It was with a sample-barcoded 5' primer and a J-beta primer mix that a second PCR of roughly 7 to 11 cycles was run. TCRdb called the 5' RACE reads again in MiXCR, with one record for every CDR3 protein. The sample lists 550,000 to 600,000 distinct CDR3 sequences, around 48% seen once, with about 26% in the top ten. Germline CDR1 and CDR2: MNHNS and SASEGT. The CDR3 is made up of 16 amino acids. What was sequenced was blood. This clonotype originated in an elderly man in good health. This chain links TRBV6-1 with TRBJ2-1, with 9 bases lining up with TRBD2. TRBJ2-7 matches the DNA end more closely, so the J call is doubtful. The CDR3 loop reads CASSEYRLADFNEQYF. CDR3 DNA: TGTGCCAGCAGTGAATATAGACTAGCGGACTTCAATGAGCAGTACTTC.